The sample holds a few counts of the clone carrying this T cell receptor (beta chain). Its target is unknown. The PBMCs were sourced from fresh peripheral blood (about 9.7 ml). This record comes from a study of T cells in Graves' hyperthyroidism and ophthalmopathy. CDR3 length equals 15 residues. CDR1 is LNHDA and CDR2 is SQIVND in the germline V gene (reference sequence). The V end lost 2 bases, the J end lost 2 bases, and 12 bases lay between the germline ends. Findings of the study overall: Expanded thyroid clonotypes (above 0.001) were mostly also found in blood. Ophthalmopathy, as predicted by the model, came a median 6.5 months after the prediction.

RNA transcripts were the template for amplifying TCR beta CDR3 regions. HTBI primers were employed in a first-round RT-PCR of the TCR CDR3. Each CDR3 protein gets one entry after TCRdb re-called the multiplex PCR reads with MiXCR. The data hold around 350,000 distinct CDR3 sequences, with around 16% observed a single time. The J gene is TRBJ2-5, the V gene TRBV19; possibly TRBD1 for D (5 bases). The sequence came from a woman between 18 and 30 years old with Graves' hyperthyroidism that later progressed to Graves' ophthalmopathy. Sequenced input: blood. CDR3 DNA: TGTGCCAGTAGTATAATTTGGGCAGGGCAAGAGACCCAGTACTTC. Its protein product is CASSIIWAGQETQYF. Filled out from reference TRBV19 and TRBJ2-5, the complete variable domain reads DGGITQSPKYLFRKEGQNVTLSCEQNLNHDAMYWYRQDPGQGLRLIYYSQIVNDFQKGDIAEGYSVSREKKESFPLTVTSAQKNPTAFYLCASSIIWAGQETQYFGPGTRLLVL.